Each of the 16 T cell receptor beta chains below was sequenced from the same sample in a study of T cells after posttransplantation cyclophosphamide (dated by TCRdb to 2015 to 2016). Library preparation used the immunoSEQ multiplex PCR assay. Imported from immuneACCESS, the table was reduced by TCRdb to in-frame sequences with V and J called. These copies leave out some clones; in studies compared against another copy, an unresolved V gene accounts for under half, and the cause of the remainder is not known. Here the sample lists about 14,000 clones, none seen once only. The top ten hold roughly 23% of the sample. The sample's treatment or condition label, in plain terms: high-dose cyclophosphamide on days +3 and +4 as single-agent GVHD prophylaxis. Patients in the PTCy group got busulfan and fludarabine conditioning, a marrow graft from a related or unrelated donor, and cyclophosphamide on days +3 and +4.

The sample in question was PBMCs, obtained approximately 1,100 days after allogeneic stem cell transplant with posttransplant cyclophosphamide. These receptor sequences come from a female patient between 40 and 50 years old who received an allogeneic stem cell transplant from a related donor, was CMV-positive, and had no GVHD. After a transplant, some T cells may be of graft donor origin.

This clone was counted many times. CDR3 region: CASSAYPQGANTGELFF. The CDR3 coding sequence is TGTGCCAGCAGTGCCTACCCACAGGGGGCGAACACCGGGGAGCTGTTTTTT. The chain employs TRBV2 and TRBJ2-2; 8 positions agree with TRBD1. V was pared by 4 bases and J by 0 bases, with 7 bases of the junction left unmatched. The CDR3 loop spans 17 amino acids. Germline CDR1 reads SNHLY; CDR2 reads FYNNEI.

This clone was counted ten times or more. The chain employs TRBV18 and TRBJ1-1; 7 nucleotides agree with TRBD1. V lost 1 base and J lost 3; bases outside the gene matches: 2. CDR1 and CDR2 from the germline V gene are KGHSH and LQKENI. This CDR3 comprises 14 residues. The CDR3 DNA sequence: TGTGCCAGCTCACCACAGGGGGCACACACTGAAGCTTTCTTT. Its protein is CASSPQGAHTEAFF.

The chain couples TRBV5-1 to TRBJ2-1, with 15 bases aligning to TRBD2. CDR3 size: 19 residues. The germline CDR1 and CDR2 sequences are SGHRS and YFSETQ. V was pared by 4 bases and J by 0 bases, with 8 bases of the junction left unmatched. CDR3 in amino acids: CASSQVGLAGGSSYNEQFF. The CDR3 DNA reads TGCGCCAGCAGCCAGGTCGGACTAGCGGGGGGGAGCTCCTACAATGAGCAGTTCTTC. The entire variable domain, with the rest obtained from reference TRBV5-1 and TRBJ2-1, is as follows: KAGVTQTPRYLIKTRGQQVTLSCSPISGHRSVSWYQQTPGQGLQFLFEYFSETQRNKGNFPGRFSGRQFSNSRSEMNVSTLELGDSALYLCASSQVGLAGGSSYNEQFFGPGTRLTVL.

This clone was recorded many times. The chain uses TRBV11-2 and TRBJ2-1, with 11 bases aligning to TRBD1. V trimming: 1 base; J trimming: 9 bases; junction bases outside the gene matches: 8. The CDR3 consists of 16 residues. In germline, CDR1 is SGHAT, CDR2 FQNNGV. The CDR3 reads CASSLGDRGRWFEQFF. The CDR3 bases are TGTGCCAGCAGCTTAGGGGACAGGGGGAGGTGGTTTGAGCAGTTCTTC.

Many counts were recorded for this clone. The chain employs TRBV7-6 and TRBJ2-7; D remains unclear. V was clipped by 8 bases and J by 7 bases, with 15 bases between them. The germline CDR1 and CDR2 sequences are SGHVS and FNYEAQ. CDR3 size: 12 residues. Here the CDR3 reads CASASWSGEQYF. The CDR3 DNA sequence: TGTGCCAGCGCGTCATGGTCTGGTGAGCAGTACTTC.

There are many counts of this clone. In DNA, the CDR3 is TGTGCCAGCTCATCATCCGGGGGGCAGAACACTGAAGCTTTCTTT. It codes for CASSSSGGQNTEAFF. The chain links TRBV18 to TRBJ1-1; D might be TRBD1 (6 bases). Germline CDR1 and CDR2: KGHSH and LQKENI. The CDR3 loop spans 15 amino acids. V was trimmed by 5 bases and J by 1 base, leaving 14 bases between them.

This clone came up many times. The CDR3 here is CASSPSGGAPIQYF. CDR3 nucleotide sequence: TGCGCCAGCAGCCCCAGCGGGGGGGCTCCCATTCAGTACTTC. V and J are TRBV4-1 and TRBJ2-4, with 10 bases that match TRBD2. Germline V lookup: CDR1 MGHRA, CDR2 YSYEKL. Germline trimming cut 4 bases from V and 9 bases from J; bases unmatched to any gene: 6. This CDR3 is 14 amino acids long.

The sample holds a few counts of this clone. This chain links TRBV2 with TRBJ1-1; no firm D call. From germline, CDR1 is SNHLY and CDR2 FYNNEI. The CDR3 sequence is 15 residues long. Trimming pared 2 bases from V and 5 bases from J, leaving 15 bases between. In DNA form, the CDR3 reads TGTGCCAGCAGTGAAACCTCGGTCCCGGGAACTGAAGCTTTCTTT. It specifies CASSETSVPGTEAFF.

The chain combines TRBV19 with TRBJ1-5, with 12 nucleotides matching TRBD1. Germline V gene lookup returns CDR1 LNHDA and CDR2 SQIVND (reference sequence). CDR3 length: 16 amino acids. J lost 5 bases, V lost 3 bases, and 5 bases had no gene match. CDR3 sequence reads: CASSIVGTGGHQPQHF. DNA of the CDR3: TGTGCCAGTAGTATTGTGGGGACAGGGGGCCATCAGCCCCAGCATTTT.

The chain employs TRBV6-1 and TRBJ2-5, with TRBD1 matching over 11 bases. CDR1 MNHNS and CDR2 SASEGT come from the germline V gene. With 3 bases clipped from V and 5 bases from J, the junction kept 5 bases outside the gene matches. The CDR3 has 15 residues. In DNA form, the CDR3 reads TGTGCCAGCAGTGACAGGACAGGGGGCTCGGAGACCCAGTACTTC. This sequence encodes CASSDRTGGSETQYF.

This clone was picked up many times. J is TRBJ2-7 and V is TRBV7-2, with 7 positions matching TRBD1. V was clipped by 6 bases and J by 2 bases; unmatched bases: 4. This CDR3 contains 13 residues. Germline loops: CDR1 SGHTA, CDR2 FQGNSA. The CDR3: CASSPTGPYEQYF. The CDR3 DNA reads as TGTGCCAGCAGTCCGACAGGGCCCTACGAGCAGTACTTC. Based on the CDR3 plus reference TRBV7-2 and TRBJ2-7, the full variable domain is GAGVSQSPSNKVTEKGKDVELRCDPISGHTALYWYRQSLGQGLEFLIYFQGNSAPDKSGLPSDRFSAERTGGSVSTLTIQRTQQEDSAVYLCASSPTGPYEQYFGPGTRLTVT.

This sequence joins TRBV11-3 and TRBJ2-3; D is possibly TRBD1 (6 bases). The CDR3 runs to 13 residues. Germline V gene lookup returns CDR1 SGHNT and CDR2 YENEEA. The V end was cut by 4 bases, the J end by 8 bases, with 13 bases between. The CDR3 nucleotides read TGTGCCAGCAGCTACGGACAGACAAGTACGCAGTATTTT. The encoded protein is CASSYGQTSTQYF.

This rearrangement joins TRBV9 to TRBJ2-3; 11 bases agree with TRBD2. This CDR3 spans 16 amino acids. V lost 4 bases, J lost 5 bases, and 9 bases stayed unmatched. The V gene's germline CDR1 is SGDLS and CDR2 YYNGEE. The CDR3 protein is CASSLLTSGVIDTQYF. The DNA of the CDR3 is TGTGCCAGCAGCCTGTTGACTAGCGGGGTAATAGATACGCAGTATTTT.

This clone was counted between two and nine times. The genes are TRBV9 and TRBJ2-7, with 7 positions matching TRBD1. CDR3 length: 15 residues. V was pared by 9 bases and J by 4 bases, with 16 bases of the junction left unmatched. The germline V gene has CDR1 SGDLS and CDR2 YYNGEE. The CDR3 loop is CAICFKQGTAYEQYF. CDR3 bases: TGTGCCATTTGTTTCAAACAGGGGACGGCATACGAGCAGTACTTC.

Ten or more counts support this clone. The J gene is TRBJ1-1, the V gene TRBV9; perhaps TRBD1 as D (6 bases). Germline CDR1 and CDR2: SGDLS and YYNGEE. The CDR3 has 16 amino acids. With 0 bases removed from V and 2 bases from J, the gap between germline ends came to 14 bases. The CDR3 nucleotides read TGTGCCAGCAGCGTAGGGGGAGGGACACAAAACACTGAAGCTTTCTTT. Translated: CASSVGGGTQNTEAFF.

In its sample, this clone was seen many times. The rearrangement uses TRBV5-6 and TRBJ2-5, with D possibly matching TRBD2 (5 bases). Deletions cut 4 bases from V and 2 bases from J, with 18 bases between. The CDR3 length is 16 residues. Germline loops: CDR1 SGHDT, CDR2 YYEEEE. The CDR3 DNA reads TGTGCCAGCAGCGAGGGCTCTGGACGGGTACAAGAGACCCAGTACTTC. It is translated as CASSEGSGRVQETQYF.